The T cell receptor beta chain under discussion was sequenced for a study of primary melanoma T cells and metastatic recurrence. Across the study: Samples were primary melanomas of stage T2 to T4.

Sequenced by immunoSEQ multiplex PCR; TCRdb stores in-frame clones only, minus some. The repertoire holds around 720 clones, with more than 75% as singletons. Germline CDR1 reads MNHGY; CDR2 reads SAAAGT. This CDR3 has 12 amino acids. Trimming removed 7 bases from V and 4 bases from J, with 10 bases in between. This clonotype was obtained from a human donor with melanoma. The gene calls are TRBV6-8 and TRBJ1-1, with D uncertain. The sequenced material came from melanoma tumor tissue. The CDR3 coding sequence is TGTGCCAGCATGGCCCGGGGCACTGAAGCTTTCTTT. It translates to CASMARGTEAFF.